This TCR beta chain was recovered during a study of cytomegalovirus exposure and HLA in healthy donors. Donors in the study were healthy people who gave bone marrow. The CDR3 runs to 15 residues. Germline V CDR1 and CDR2: MNHEY, SMNVEV (reference sequence). V was pared by 5 bases and J by 6 bases, with 19 bases between. PCR amplification relied on 60 Vbeta primers (plus 13 Jbeta primers). Profiling relied on immunoSEQ multiplex PCR, and the TCRdb table lists in-frame clones only, not all of them. The sample has under 150,000 clones, roughly three fifths seen once. This TCR came from a man in his forties or fifties in good health and CMV-seropositive. The chain links TRBV27 to TRBJ1-2; D is unresolved. The sequenced sample was PBMCs. CDR3 residues: CASSPRDPSVDGYTF. CDR3 DNA sequence: TGTGCCAGCAGTCCACGGGATCCCTCGGTCGATGGCTACACCTTC.